The 17 T cell receptor beta chains below all came from one sample that was sequenced in a study of T cell responses to AZD1222 COVID-19 vaccine. The repertoire was sequenced with immunoSEQ multiplex PCR; TCRdb's copy has only in-frame clones and lacks some. The table shows fewer than 65,000 clones, with 80% to 90% occurring only once. Here the sequenced sample was peripheral blood, taken on day 0 of AZD1222 vaccination. The receptors come from an adult in good health.

This sequence joins TRBV28 and TRBJ2-3; 10 nucleotides match TRBD1. J gave up 3 bases and V 9 bases, and 9 bases lay outside the gene matches. The CDR3 spans 15 residues. CDR1 and CDR2 from the germline V gene are MDHEN and SYDVKM. The CDR3 DNA follows: TGTGCCAGTACCGTAGGGACAGGGGAAACAGATACGCAGTATTTT. Amino acid sequence: CASTVGTGETDTQYF.

The gene calls are TRBV25-1 and TRBJ1-2, with 8 nucleotides matching TRBD1. The CDR3 has 13 residues. Germline assignment: CDR1 MGHDK and CDR2 SYGVNS. With 5 bases clipped from V and 8 bases from J, the junction kept 7 bases outside the gene matches. The CDR3 DNA follows: TGTGCCAGCAGTATAGGACAGGGAAAAGGCTACACCTTC. Its protein is CASSIGQGKGYTF.

This chain joins TRBV5-1 and TRBJ1-6; perhaps TRBD1 as D (6 bases). V lost 5 bases to trimming and J lost 9 bases, with 21 bases between them. This CDR3 contains 16 residues. Germline lookup yields CDR1 SGHRS and CDR2 YFSETQ. CDR3 protein: CASRPRPGQDSSPLHF. Here the CDR3 DNA reads TGCGCCAGCAGGCCAAGACCGGGACAAGATAGTTCACCCCTCCACTTT.

The count of this clone is one. The V and J genes are TRBV18 and TRBJ2-1; TRBD2 matches at 10 bases. The V gene end was trimmed by 3 bases and the J gene end by 7 bases; junction bases not matched to a gene: 12. The CDR3 contains 17 residues. CDR1 is KGHSH, CDR2 LQKENI, per germline. The CDR3 bases are TGTGCCAGCTCACCGTATGGTAGCGGGAGGAGCCGGAATGAGCAGTTCTTC. This encodes CASSPYGSGRSRNEQFF.

V is TRBV5-1 and J is TRBJ2-2; the D gene is possibly TRBD1 (5 bases). The CDR3 contains 15 residues. The germline V gene has CDR1 SGHRS and CDR2 YFSETQ. The V end lost 4 bases, the J end lost 2 bases, and 12 bases lay between the germline ends. The CDR3 protein is CASSADSRNTGELFF. The CDR3 bases are TGCGCCAGCAGCGCCGACAGTCGTAACACCGGGGAGCTGTTTTTT.

The V gene is TRBV6-5, the J gene TRBJ1-4; no reliable D call. Trimming cost V 6 bases and J 5 bases, with 10 bases left between them. Germline CDR1 reads MNHEY; CDR2 reads SVGAGI. The CDR3 has 13 residues. The CDR3 nucleotides are TGTGCCAGCAGAGGACGAGTAAATGAAAAACTGTTTTTT. Amino acid sequence: CASRGRVNEKLFF.

This clone was seen more than once but under ten times. Here the CDR3 reads CASSVFGTGTNTEAFF. In DNA form, the CDR3 reads TGTGCCAGCAGCGTCTTCGGGACAGGGACGAACACTGAAGCTTTCTTT. The chain combines TRBV11-3 with TRBJ1-1, with TRBD1 matching 9 bases. From germline, CDR1 is SGHNT and CDR2 YENEEA. V was clipped by 5 bases and J by 1 base; unmatched bases: 8. The CDR3 contains 16 residues.

CDR3 in DNA: TGCGCCAGCAGCTTGGAAGAGGGATTGGGGCAGTTCTTC. As protein: CASSLEEGLGQFF. V gene TRBV5-1 combines with J gene TRBJ2-1; possible D gene TRBD2, 5 bases. This CDR3 comprises 13 residues. Germline V gene lookup returns CDR1 SGHRS and CDR2 YFSETQ. With 0 bases removed from V and 12 bases from J, the gap between germline ends came to 13 bases.

This chain joins TRBV29-1 and TRBJ2-1; D perhaps matches TRBD2 (6 bases). Germline-derived CDR1 and CDR2 are SQVTM and ANQGSEA. CDR3 length: 19 amino acids. Trimming stripped 4 bases from V and 0 bases from J, with 25 bases between. CDR3 loop: CSVAGFPSNSGGSYNEQFF. The CDR3 DNA follows: TGCAGCGTTGCGGGTTTCCCCTCTAATAGCGGAGGCTCCTACAATGAGCAGTTCTTC.

The rearrangement uses TRBV12-5 and TRBJ1-3; D is undetermined. The V and J ends lost 1 base and 4 bases respectively, with 11 bases between them. Germline CDR1 reads LGHNT; CDR2 reads FRNRAP. The CDR3 is 15 amino acids. The CDR3 loop reads CASGLEGRSGNTIYF. The CDR3 DNA is TGTGCTAGTGGTTTGGAAGGGAGGTCCGGAAACACCATATATTTT.

The rearrangement uses TRBV19 and TRBJ2-6; 7 positions agree with TRBD2. J was trimmed by 0 bases and V by 10 bases; bases with no gene match: 6. Germline assignment: CDR1 LNHDA and CDR2 SQIVND (reference sequence). The CDR3 runs 15 residues. The CDR3 nucleotides are TGTGCCACAGCGGGGTTTAGCTCTGGGGCCAACGTCCTGACTTTC. Translating it yields CATAGFSSGANVLTF.

This chain links TRBV28 with TRBJ2-7, with 9 nucleotides matching TRBD1. The CDR3 loop spans 13 amino acids. The germline V gene has CDR1 MDHEN and CDR2 SYDVKM. V dropped 9 bases and J dropped 3; count of bases not matched to a gene: 6. DNA for the CDR3: TGTGCCAGTCTCGGGACAGGGAGCTACGAGCAGTACTTC. This translates into CASLGTGSYEQYF.

This sequence joins TRBV7-8 and TRBJ1-1; possibly TRBD1 for D (5 bases). This CDR3 has 14 residues. In germline, CDR1 is SGHVS, CDR2 FQNEAQ. V lost 3 bases, J lost 3 bases, and 11 bases lay in between. The CDR3 coding sequence is TGTGCCAGCAGCTTTACCCAGGGCGACACTGAAGCTTTCTTT. Protein sequence: CASSFTQGDTEAFF.

This clone was found a few times. This sequence joins TRBV7-9 and TRBJ1-4; D possibly corresponds to TRBD1 (6 bases). Germline-derived CDR1 and CDR2 are SEHNR and FQNEAQ (reference sequence). The CDR3 totals 12 residues. V lost 5 bases and J 8 bases, leaving 9 bases between the germline ends. As DNA, the CDR3 is TGTGCCAGCAGCCCCGGACAGGAAAAACTGTTTTTT. Its translation: CASSPGQEKLFF.

This chain uses TRBV6-5 with TRBJ2-7; 13 positions agree with TRBD2. Germline trimming cut 6 bases from V and 5 bases from J; bases unmatched to any gene: 4. Germline CDR1 MNHEY, CDR2 SVGAGI. CDR3 length equals 14 residues. The CDR3 DNA follows: TGTGCCAGCAGACTAGCGGGAGGGCCCCACGAGCAGTACTTC. It translates to CASRLAGGPHEQYF.

The chain has TRBV30 and TRBJ1-2; 8 bases line up with TRBD1. The CDR3 contains 14 residues. The ends lost 2 bases at V and 8 bases at J; junction bases unmatched: 10. Germline values: CDR1 GTSNPN, CDR2 SVGIG (reference sequence). CDR3 region: CAWSWGRGRRGYTF. As DNA, the CDR3 is TGTGCCTGGAGTTGGGGCAGGGGGCGTCGGGGCTACACCTTC. Filled out from reference TRBV30 and TRBJ1-2, the complete variable domain reads SQTIHQWPATLVQPVGSPLSLECTVEGTSNPNLYWYRQAAGRGLQLLFYSVGIGQISSEVPQNLSASRPQDRQFILSSKKLLLSDSGFYLCAWSWGRGRRGYTFGSGTRLTVV.

The chain combines TRBV4-3 with TRBJ2-3; 7 positions agree with TRBD2. V lost 3 bases, J lost 3 bases, and 9 bases stayed unmatched. The CDR3 is 16 residues long. CDR1 is LGHNA and CDR2 is YSLEER in the germline V gene. The CDR3 protein is CASSQEGRLATDTQYF. CDR3 coding DNA: TGCGCCAGCAGCCAGGAGGGGCGACTAGCAACAGATACGCAGTATTTT.